The 25 T cell receptor beta chains reported below all come from one sample, sequenced in a study of blood T cell repertoires in COVID-19. The table came from immunoSEQ multiplex PCR; TCRdb's copy has only in-frame clones and leaves some out. The sample lists around 300,000 clones; 85% to 90% were seen once. Sequencing used peripheral blood. The receptors were sampled from a woman aged 25 to 39 with COVID-19, enrolled during active disease.

The gene calls are TRBV19 and TRBJ1-3; unclear D gene. The V end was cut by 7 bases, the J end by 8 bases, with 6 bases between. The CDR3 is made up of 10 amino acids. Germline V gene lookup returns CDR1 LNHDA and CDR2 SQIVND (reference sequence). In nucleotides, the CDR3 is TGTGCCAGTAAAGAGGACACCATATATTTT. This encodes CASKEDTIYF.

This clone was seen more than once but under ten times. The chain recombines TRBV28 with TRBJ2-1, with D perhaps TRBD1 (6 bases). This CDR3 has 12 residues. CDR1 is MDHEN and CDR2 is SYDVKM in the germline V gene. Trimming took off 2 bases at V and 7 bases at J, with 6 bases between the two ends. The CDR3 nucleotides are TGTGCCAGCAGTTTACAGGGGAATGAGCAGTTCTTC. It is translated as CASSLQGNEQFF.

The chain carries TRBV7-6 and TRBJ2-7; TRBD1 matches 8 bases. The CDR3 spans 15 residues. V lost 5 bases to trimming and J lost 5 bases; unmatched junction nucleotides: 11. Germline-derived CDR1 and CDR2 are SGHVS and FNYEAQ. The CDR3: CASSSIRDRIHEQYF. The CDR3 bases are TGTGCCAGCAGCAGCATCCGGGACAGGATCCACGAGCAGTACTTC.

This rearrangement joins TRBV27 to TRBJ2-1, with a tentative D call TRBD2 (7 bases). V lost 4 bases, J lost 4 bases, and 20 bases lay in between. CDR1 MNHEY and CDR2 SMNVEV come from the germline V gene (reference sequence). This CDR3 contains 17 residues. Here the CDR3 DNA reads TGTGCCAGCAGTTCCCCGGGGAGGGCGGGGGCTTACAATGAGCAGTTCTTC. Translating gives CASSSPGRAGAYNEQFF.

The V gene is TRBV6-6, the J gene TRBJ1-1, with D perhaps TRBD1 (5 bases). Trimming shortened V by 5 bases and J by 6 bases, and 13 bases separated the two germline ends. The CDR3 sequence is 13 residues long. Germline-derived CDR1 and CDR2 are MNHNY and SVGAGI (reference sequence). CDR3 bases: TGTGCCAGCAGTGCCACGGGGGAATCTGAAGCTTTCTTT. Its translation: CASSATGESEAFF.

In its sample, this clone was seen a few times. This chain uses TRBV6-5 with TRBJ2-7; D call uncertain. The CDR3 spans 14 residues. Germline V gene data show CDR1 as MNHEY and CDR2 as SVGAGI. V was trimmed by 8 bases and J by 0 bases, leaving 14 bases between them. The CDR3 DNA reads as TGTGCCAGCTCTAGAGGTCTCCTCTCCTACGAGCAGTACTTC. It translates to CASSRGLLSYEQYF.

This chain uses TRBV2 with TRBJ2-1, with D maybe TRBD2 (6 bases). Trimming took off 5 bases at V and 7 bases at J, with 21 bases between the two ends. Germline V gene data show CDR1 as SNHLY and CDR2 as FYNNEI. This CDR3 comprises 16 residues. Here the CDR3 DNA reads TGTGCCAGCAGTACCCTTAGCGGAGACCTCCCGAATGAGCAGTTCTTC. This codes for CASSTLSGDLPNEQFF.

Of note for this clone: The identical CDR3 is also encoded by other nucleotide sequences in the sample. CDR3 in amino acids: CASSLAGYNEQFF. The DNA for the CDR3 is TGTGCCAGCAGCTTAGCGGGCTACAATGAGCAGTTCTTC. The chain couples TRBV11-2 to TRBJ2-1; no reliable D call. In germline, CDR1 is SGHAT, CDR2 FQNNGV. The CDR3 totals 13 residues. The V end was cut by 1 base, the J end by 3 bases, with 4 bases between.

The chain is built from TRBV14 and TRBJ1-6; possible D gene TRBD1, 5 bases. The CDR3 has 15 amino acids. The V gene lost 1 base and the J gene lost 6 bases, with 10 bases spanning the gap. Germline V gene data show CDR1 as SGHDN and CDR2 as FVKESK. This chain's CDR3 is CASSQVRQGNSPLHF. DNA of the CDR3: TGTGCCAGCAGCCAAGTCCGCCAGGGTAATTCACCCCTCCACTTT.

The chain carries TRBV2 and TRBJ2-7; possibly TRBD1 for D (6 bases). V was trimmed by 6 bases and J by 0 bases, leaving 12 bases between them. This CDR3 region has 14 residues. CDR1 and CDR2 (germline): SNHLY, FYNNEI. Written as DNA, the CDR3 is TGTGCCAGCAGCCGCGACAGGAGCTCCTACGAGCAGTACTTC. Encoded protein: CASSRDRSSYEQYF.

The gene calls are TRBV7-9 and TRBJ1-1, with a tentative D call TRBD1 (5 bases). Germline V gene lookup returns CDR1 SEHNR and CDR2 FQNEAQ (reference sequence). CDR3 length equals 15 residues. V lost 1 base to trimming and J lost 1 base, with 10 bases between them. The CDR3 here is CASSLGGVENTEAFF. The CDR3 bases are TGTGCCAGCAGCTTAGGGGGGGTGGAGAACACTGAAGCTTTCTTT.

The chain recombines TRBV19 with TRBJ1-2, with D possibly being TRBD1 (6 bases). This CDR3 spans 15 amino acids. Trimming left V 4 bases short and J 2 bases short, with 14 bases between. CDR1 LNHDA and CDR2 SQIVND come from the germline V gene (reference sequence). CDR3 nucleotide sequence: TGTGCCAGTAGTACCCTACAGGGATCCAACTATGGCTACACCTTC. Its protein is CASSTLQGSNYGYTF.

Only one count was recorded for this clone. This chain connects TRBV7-2 to TRBJ1-5, with D perhaps matching TRBD1 (6 bases). V was clipped by 0 bases and J by 6 bases, with 12 bases between them. The CDR3 runs 15 residues. The germline V gene has CDR1 SGHTA and CDR2 FQGNSA. The CDR3 DNA follows: TGTGCCAGCAGCTTAGCGGGGGGGGCCGTTCAGCCCCAGCATTTT. Translation gives CASSLAGGAVQPQHF.

The J gene is TRBJ2-7, the V gene TRBV6-4; TRBD1 matches 8 bases. The germline CDR1 and CDR2 sequences are MRHNA and SNTAGT. Trimming cost V 2 bases and J 7 bases; bases outside gene matches: 10. The CDR3 extends over 15 amino acids. CDR3 DNA: TGTGCCAGCAGTGACGAGACAGGGGCCTGTGGGGAGCAGTACTTC. It encodes CASSDETGACGEQYF.

The chain carries TRBV27 and TRBJ1-5; possibly TRBD1 for D (5 bases). This CDR3 is built from 13 residues. Germline V gene data show CDR1 as MNHEY and CDR2 as SMNVEV (reference sequence). V was clipped by 8 bases and J by 7 bases, with 15 bases between them. In nucleotides, the CDR3 is TGTGCCAGCGGCTGGCAGGGAGGCCAGCCCCAGCATTTT. This gives the protein CASGWQGGQPQHF.

This chain joins TRBV5-1 and TRBJ1-6; D unresolved. The V gene lost 6 bases and the J gene lost 13 bases, with 14 bases spanning the gap. CDR1 is SGHRS and CDR2 is YFSETQ in the germline V gene. The CDR3 is 12 amino acids. CDR3 in DNA: TGCGCCAGCAAAACAAATGAGGGTCCCCTCCACTTT. This sequence encodes CASKTNEGPLHF. Combining the CDR3 with reference TRBV5-1 and TRBJ1-6 gives the whole variable domain KAGVTQTPRYLIKTRGQQVTLSCSPISGHRSVSWYQQTPGQGLQFLFEYFSETQRNKGNFPGRFSGRQFSNSRSEMNVSTLELGDSALYLCASKTNEGPLHFGNGTRLTVT.

The chain joins TRBV27 to TRBJ1-5; D gene uncertain. The CDR3 has 14 residues. The V end was cut by 1 base, the J end by 0 bases, with 4 bases between. In germline, CDR1 is MNHEY, CDR2 SMNVEV (reference sequence). The CDR3 is CASSLYGSNQPQHF. Written as DNA, the CDR3 is TGTGCCAGCAGTTTATACGGTAGCAATCAGCCCCAGCATTTT.

The chain recombines TRBV5-1 with TRBJ2-7; no clear D. Looked up from germline, CDR1 is SGHRS and CDR2 is YFSETQ. V was clipped by 4 bases and J by 2 bases, with 4 bases between them. This CDR3 is built from 11 residues. The CDR3 region is CASSDTYEQYF. CDR3 bases: TGCGCCAGCAGCGACACCTACGAGCAGTACTTC.

The J gene is TRBJ1-1, the V gene TRBV30; no clear D gene. Germline CDR1 and CDR2: GTSNPN and SVGIG (reference sequence). This CDR3 spans 11 amino acids. V lost 0 bases and J lost 8, with 7 bases in between. The CDR3 loop reads CAWSVRQEAFF. CDR3 bases: TGTGCCTGGAGTGTACGCCAGGAAGCTTTCTTT.

CDR3 sequence reads: CASSESRQPHQPQHF. The CDR3 DNA reads TGCGCCAGCAGTGAGTCGCGGCAGCCTCACCAGCCCCAGCATTTT. The chain links TRBV10-2 to TRBJ1-5; D is ambiguous. The CDR3 has 15 amino acids. With 0 bases removed from V and 7 bases from J, the gap between germline ends came to 13 bases. The germline V gene has CDR1 WSHSY and CDR2 SAAADI.

The chain recombines TRBV27 with TRBJ2-1; maybe TRBD2 (6 bases). Looked up from germline, CDR1 is MNHEY and CDR2 is SMNVEV (reference sequence). The CDR3 runs to 12 residues. V was cut by 2 bases and J by 9 bases, with 8 bases left in between. Here the CDR3 reads CASSLVGGEQFF. The CDR3, as DNA: TGTGCCAGCAGTTTAGTGGGGGGTGAGCAGTTCTTC.

The rearrangement links TRBV5-4 to TRBJ2-3; 8 nucleotides align to TRBD2. The ends lost 0 bases at V and 7 bases at J; junction bases unmatched: 7. CDR3 length: 15 residues. Germline CDR1 and CDR2: SGHNT and YYREEE (reference sequence). DNA for the CDR3: TGTGCCAGCAGCTTGGCTAGCGGGTTGGGAAATACGCAGTATTTT. Its translation: CASSLASGLGNTQYF.

CDR3 loop: CAISEKDINSPLHF. For the CDR3, the DNA is TGTGCCATCAGTGAGAAAGACATCAATTCACCCCTCCACTTT. The rearrangement links TRBV10-3 to TRBJ1-6, with unresolved D. The CDR3 is 14 residues long. The germline CDR1 and CDR2 sequences are ENHRY and SYGVKD. Trimming pared 2 bases from V and 7 bases from J, leaving 9 bases between.

This clone was observed a single time. The chain joins TRBV29-1 to TRBJ1-2, with D tentatively TRBD1 (6 bases). This CDR3 spans 13 amino acids. Germline loops: CDR1 SQVTM, CDR2 ANQGSEA. The V end was cut by 7 bases, the J end by 4 bases, with 16 bases between. CDR3 sequence (DNA): TGCAGCGCCGAGGGGGGGGCTGGCTATGGCTACACCTTC. It specifies CSAEGGAGYGYTF.

The rearrangement joins TRBV9 to TRBJ2-3; D is possibly TRBD2 (5 bases). Trimming cost V 3 bases and J 9 bases, with 11 bases left between them. This CDR3 comprises 12 residues. Germline CDR1 and CDR2: SGDLS and YYNGEE. As DNA, the CDR3 is TGTGCCAGCAGCGGCACTAGTTTGACGCAGTATTTT. Translating it yields CASSGTSLTQYF.